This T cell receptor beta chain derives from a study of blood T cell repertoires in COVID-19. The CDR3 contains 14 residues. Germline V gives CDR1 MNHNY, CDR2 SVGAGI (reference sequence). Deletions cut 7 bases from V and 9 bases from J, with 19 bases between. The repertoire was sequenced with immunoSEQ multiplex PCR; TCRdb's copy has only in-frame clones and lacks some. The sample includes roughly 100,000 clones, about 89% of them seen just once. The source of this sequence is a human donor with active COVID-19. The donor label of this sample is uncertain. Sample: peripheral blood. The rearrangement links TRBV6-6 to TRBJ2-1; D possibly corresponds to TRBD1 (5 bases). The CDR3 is CASTKNQGQGEQFF. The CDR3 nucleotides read TGTGCCAGCACCAAAAACCAGGGCCAGGGTGAGCAGTTCTTC.